The clone carrying this TCR beta chain was detected only once. TCRdb keeps only in-frame clones here, not all; method: immunoSEQ multiplex PCR. The table has approximately 280,000 clones, about 89% seen once. The data were obtained in a study of blood T cell repertoires in COVID-19. Turning to the study itself: COVID-19 samples collected from the United States, Italy and Spain covered acute and convalescent phases. The cDNA or gDNA used as material had been derived from T cells, B-cell-depleted T cells, or PBMCs.

The CDR3 is made up of 15 amino acids. Looked up from germline, CDR1 is MNHNS and CDR2 is SASEGT. Trimming cost V 3 bases and J 6 bases, with 15 bases left between them. The sequencing input was peripheral blood. The sequence came from a woman aged 55-69 years with acute or convalescent COVID-19. The V call is TRBV6-1, the J call TRBJ2-1; TRBD2 might be the D (6 bases). CDR3 residues: CASSDLDYRFNEQFF. For the CDR3, the DNA is TGTGCCAGCAGTGACCTGGACTACCGCTTCAATGAGCAGTTCTTC.